This TCR beta chain was sequenced for a study of CD8+ T cells in alopecia areata. Study observations and caveats: Tofacitinib did not eliminate many expanded lesional clones from scalp or blood. Only one nonresponder was present, which leaves the link between baseline CD8+ expansion and response uncertain.

In each case, RNA was isolated and then reverse transcribed into cDNA as the sequencing template. TCRdb's table, derived via immunoSEQ multiplex PCR, lists solely in-frame clones and lacks some. The sample records about 140,000 clones, around 83% being singletons. Germline assignment: CDR1 SSHAT and CDR2 FNYEAQ (reference sequence). This CDR3 is 13 amino acids long. Indicated treatment: oral pan-JAK inhibitor, 5-10 mg twice daily. On this clone itself: Its antigen remains unknown. The junction does not match germline at one end; this may be a read error.

The sequence came from a human donor with alopecia areata. The sequences come from CD8+ T cells sorted from blood, collected at week 4, from a patient treated with tofacitinib. V is TRBV7-7 and J is TRBJ2-2; D remains ambiguous. The CDR3 sequence: CASSSMNTGELFF. For the CDR3, the DNA is TGTGCTAGCAGCTCAATGAACACCGGGGAGCTGTTTTTT.